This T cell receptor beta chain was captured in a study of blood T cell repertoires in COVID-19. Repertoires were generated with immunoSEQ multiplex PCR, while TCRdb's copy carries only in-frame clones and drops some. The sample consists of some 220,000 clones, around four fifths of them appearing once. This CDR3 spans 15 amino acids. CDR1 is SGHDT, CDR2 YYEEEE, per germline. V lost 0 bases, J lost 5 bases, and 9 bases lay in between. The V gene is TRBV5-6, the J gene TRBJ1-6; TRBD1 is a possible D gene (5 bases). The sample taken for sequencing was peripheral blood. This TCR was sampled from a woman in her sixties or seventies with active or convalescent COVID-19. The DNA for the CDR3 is TGTGCCAGCAGCTTGGCCGGGGGAGATAATTCACCCCTCCACTTT. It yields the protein CASSLAGGDNSPLHF.